Presented here are 30 T cell receptor beta chains from one specimen sequenced in a study of CD8 T cells in Susac syndrome (dated by TCRdb to about 2019). The library relied on the immunoSEQ multiplex PCR assay. RNA was extracted with the RNeasy kit and about 0.5 to 1 ug was reverse transcribed using random hexamers. TCRdb redid the processing of the public reads, applying fastp at Q25 and MiXCR, and retained in-frame beta chains. Entries that share a CDR3 protein sequence are merged under the most common genes and DNA. The sample table contains some 160,000 distinct CDR3 sequences; only one count was recorded for 90% to 95% of them. Approximately 0.11% of the sample is in the top ten clones. Sequenced material: CD4+ T cells from PBMCs. The receptor set was obtained from a human donor with Susac syndrome.

The V and J genes are TRBV30 and TRBJ2-6, with unresolved D. The germline V gene has CDR1 GTSNPN and CDR2 SVGIG (reference sequence). V lost 0 bases to trimming and J lost 0 bases, with 9 bases between them. The CDR3 extends over 16 amino acids. The CDR3 region has the DNA TGTGCCTGGAGTGTAAACAGACTCTCTGGGGCCAACGTCCTGACTTTC. Its translation is CAWSVNRLSGANVLTF.

This chain links TRBV5-1 with TRBJ2-1; 8 bases are shared with TRBD2. CDR3 length equals 14 residues. The V gene's germline CDR1 is SGHRS and CDR2 YFSETQ. Trimming took 7 bases from V and 4 from J; bases not matched to a gene: 7. CDR3 region: CASSSGGVYNEQFF. The CDR3 coding sequence is TGCGCCAGCTCGTCGGGGGGGGTTTACAATGAGCAGTTCTTC.

The J gene is TRBJ2-3, the V gene TRBV24-1; 12 bases are shared with TRBD2. Germline V CDR1 and CDR2: KGHDR, SFDVKD. V lost 4 bases to trimming and J lost 6 bases; unmatched junction nucleotides: 7. The CDR3 is made up of 16 amino acids. This CDR3 reads CATSDPGLAGTDTQYF. The CDR3 coding sequence is TGTGCCACCAGTGACCCCGGACTAGCGGGGACCGATACGCAGTATTTT.

V and J are TRBV20-1 and TRBJ2-5, with TRBD2 identical over 10 bases. Germline V gene data show CDR1 as DFQATT and CDR2 as SNEGSKA (reference sequence). The length of the CDR3 is 15 residues. This CDR3 is CSAGGSGGLQETQYF. DNA of the CDR3: TGCAGCGCAGGGGGTAGCGGGGGGCTTCAAGAGACCCAGTACTTC.

The gene calls are TRBV20-1 and TRBJ1-5; possibly TRBD1 for D (6 bases). The V end lost 0 bases, the J end lost 5 bases, and 14 bases lay between the germline ends. Germline lookup yields CDR1 DFQATT and CDR2 SNEGSKA (reference sequence). The CDR3 totals 15 residues. The chain's CDR3 is CSARDVGAGYQPQHF. The CDR3 DNA follows: TGCAGTGCTAGAGATGTGGGGGCTGGCTATCAGCCCCAGCATTTT.

The rearrangement links TRBV9 to TRBJ2-3, with 15 bases aligning to TRBD2. The ends lost 4 bases at V and 5 bases at J; junction bases unmatched: 20. This CDR3 has 21 residues. CDR1 and CDR2 (germline): SGDLS, YYNGEE. As DNA, the CDR3 is TGTGCCAGCAGCCCAGAGCCGCCCCAGGGACTAGCGGGGGGATTGGTAGATACGCAGTATTTT. It translates to CASSPEPPQGLAGGLVDTQYF.

The chain links TRBV7-6 to TRBJ2-3, with 10 bases identical to TRBD2. Germline V lookup: CDR1 SGHVS, CDR2 FNYEAQ. This CDR3 contains 14 residues. V trimming: 5 bases; J trimming: 10 bases; junction bases outside the gene matches: 9. CDR3 protein: CASSGGGLAVSQYF. CDR3 coding DNA: TGTGCCAGCAGCGGGGGAGGACTAGCGGTTTCGCAGTATTTT.

The gene calls are TRBV12-3 or TRBV12-4 and TRBJ1-4, with D possibly matching TRBD1 (5 bases). V lost 5 bases and J 8 bases, leaving 18 bases between the germline ends. The CDR3 covers 15 residues. The CDR3 coding sequence is TGTGCCAGCAGTCCGAGAGCCGGGGCTCGGGAAAAACTGTTTTTT. This sequence encodes CASSPRAGAREKLFF.

The genes are TRBV6-6 and TRBJ1-3; the D gene is possibly TRBD1 (6 bases). Trimming left V 6 bases short and J 9 bases short, with 21 bases between. The CDR3 runs to 15 residues. Germline V gene lookup returns CDR1 MNHNY and CDR2 SVGAGI (reference sequence). CDR3 DNA sequence: TGTGCCAGCAGGTCATCCTCAGGGACACGGGGCACCATATATTTT. Its translation is CASRSSSGTRGTIYF.

The rearrangement links TRBV5-4 to TRBJ2-5, with 8 bases identical to TRBD2. The CDR3 extends over 15 amino acids. The germline gives CDR1 SGHNT, CDR2 YYREEE (reference sequence). J was trimmed by 0 bases and V by 4 bases; bases with no gene match: 5. CDR3: CASSLGLGNQETQYF. In nucleotides, the CDR3 is TGTGCCAGCAGCCTGGGACTAGGGAACCAAGAGACCCAGTACTTC.

The chain combines TRBV5-6 with TRBJ2-5, with 10 bases matching TRBD2. This CDR3 is built from 16 residues. The V gene end was trimmed by 3 bases and the J gene end by 5 bases; junction bases not matched to a gene: 10. Germline CDR1 and CDR2: SGHDT and YYEEEE. The CDR3 region is CASSWRSSGGRETQYF. For the CDR3, the DNA is TGTGCCAGCAGCTGGAGGTCTAGCGGGGGCCGTGAGACCCAGTACTTC.

This rearrangement joins TRBV6-6 to TRBJ2-7; D is tentatively TRBD1 or TRBD2 (8 bases each). The V gene lost 10 bases and the J gene lost 6 bases, with 22 bases spanning the gap. This CDR3 has 14 residues. Germline CDR1 MNHNY, CDR2 SVGAGI (reference sequence). The CDR3, as DNA: TGTGCCACATGGCCGCGGACAGGGACTAGCGAGCAGTACTTC. It specifies CATWPRTGTSEQYF.

The chain is built from TRBV2 and TRBJ2-5; 8 nucleotides agree with TRBD1. The CDR3 has 14 amino acids. Germline values: CDR1 SNHLY, CDR2 FYNNEI. V dropped 6 bases and J dropped 1; count of bases not matched to a gene: 4. The CDR3 region has the DNA TGTGCCAGCAGCTGGGGGACAGGCCAAGAGACCCAGTACTTC. Protein: CASSWGTGQETQYF.

This clonotype was found a few times. The CDR3 spells CASRTSGDSYEQYF. CDR3 in DNA: TGTGCCAGCAGGACTAGCGGGGACTCCTACGAGCAGTACTTC. The chain recombines TRBV6-2 or TRBV6-3 with TRBJ2-7; 11 bases map to TRBD2. The V and J ends lost 6 bases and 0 bases, in that order; junction bases with no gene match: 1. Germline V gene data show CDR1 as MNHEY and CDR2 as SVGEGT. The CDR3 totals 14 residues.

This chain links TRBV20-1 with TRBJ2-3; 8 nucleotides align to TRBD1. The length of the CDR3 is 14 residues. The J segment lost 1 base and the V segment lost 5 bases, leaving 5 bases of the junction unmatched. Germline V CDR1 and CDR2: DFQATT, SNEGSKA (reference sequence). The CDR3 loop is CSADPTGGTDTQYF. The CDR3 DNA reads TGCAGTGCTGACCCGACAGGGGGCACAGATACGCAGTATTTT.

The CDR3 DNA is TGTGCCAGTACCCGCGGGGCCCCCGGTGGCGAGACCCAGTACTTC. The encoded protein is CASTRGAPGGETQYF. The V and J genes are TRBV19 and TRBJ2-5; D is perhaps TRBD2 (6 bases). CDR1 is LNHDA and CDR2 is SQIVND in the germline V gene (reference sequence). This CDR3 has 15 amino acids. V was trimmed by 7 bases and J by 5 bases, leaving 20 bases between them.

The chain is built from TRBV5-4 and TRBJ2-3; D is possibly TRBD2 (5 bases). The V end was cut by 4 bases, the J end by 5 bases, with 17 bases between. Germline CDR1 SGHNT, CDR2 YYREEE (reference sequence). This CDR3 has 15 amino acids. The CDR3 here is CASSQTGSRGDTQYF. CDR3 DNA: TGTGCCAGCAGCCAGACTGGATCCCGGGGAGATACGCAGTATTTT.

This chain uses TRBV19 with TRBJ2-2; D uncertain. There are 13 residues in the CDR3. Germline-derived CDR1 and CDR2 are LNHDA and SQIVND (reference sequence). Deletions cut 7 bases from V and 2 bases from J, with 8 bases between. The CDR3 DNA is TGTGCCAGTATCGGTAGAAACACCGGGGAGCTGTTTTTT. It is translated as CASIGRNTGELFF. Full variable domain (rest looked up from reference TRBV19 and TRBJ2-2): DGGITQSPKYLFRKEGQNVTLSCEQNLNHDAMYWYRQDPGQGLRLIYYSQIVNDFQKGDIAEGYSVSREKKESFPLTVTSAQKNPTAFYLCASIGRNTGELFFGEGSRLTVL.

This chain links TRBV12-3 or TRBV12-4 with TRBJ1-2; a weak D match, TRBD1 (6 bases). V lost 6 bases to trimming and J lost 6 bases, with 8 bases between them. The length of the CDR3 is 11 residues. The CDR3 reads CASSQGNGYTF. CDR3 DNA sequence: TGTGCCAGCAGCCAGGGGAATGGCTACACCTTC.

This rearrangement joins TRBV7-2 to TRBJ2-3; perhaps D is TRBD1 or TRBD2 (5 bases each). From germline, CDR1 is SGHTA and CDR2 FQGNSA. Trimming removed 0 bases at V and 4 bases at J, with 11 bases between. The CDR3 spans 15 residues. The CDR3 protein is CASSLAGEWADTQYF. In DNA, the CDR3 is TGTGCCAGCAGCTTAGCGGGGGAGTGGGCAGATACGCAGTATTTT.

This chain links TRBV4-2 with TRBJ2-5; TRBD2 aligns across 10 bases. The CDR3 is made up of 15 amino acids. Germline loops: CDR1 LGHNA, CDR2 YNFKEQ. Germline trimming cut 1 base from V and 5 bases from J; bases unmatched to any gene: 4. Here the CDR3 reads CASSQGTSGWETQYF. The CDR3 DNA is TGTGCCAGCAGCCAAGGGACTAGCGGATGGGAGACCCAGTACTTC.

This chain joins TRBV5-1 and TRBJ2-7; TRBD1 matches 7 bases. The CDR3 is made up of 15 amino acids. The V segment lost 2 bases and the J segment 3 bases; nucleotides outside the gene matches: 8. The germline CDR1 and CDR2 sequences are SGHRS and YFSETQ. CDR3 loop: CASSFSLQGNYEQYF. The CDR3 nucleotides read TGCGCCAGCAGCTTTTCCCTACAGGGGAACTACGAGCAGTACTTC.

The rearrangement links TRBV3-1 to TRBJ2-1; D is possibly TRBD2 (6 bases). This CDR3 is 13 amino acids long. With 1 base removed from V and 15 bases from J, the gap between germline ends came to 16 bases. Germline loops: CDR1 LGHDT, CDR2 YNNKEL (reference sequence). The CDR3 region has the DNA TGTGCCAGCAGCCAAGGGGGCGGGAAGAGTGGGTTCTTC. Encoded protein: CASSQGGGKSGFF.

The chain combines TRBV2 with TRBJ2-6; D is uncertain. The CDR3 has 15 amino acids. Germline V lookup: CDR1 SNHLY, CDR2 FYNNEI. V gave up 4 bases and J gave up 2 bases, with 9 bases separating them. CDR3: CASSVNHPGANVLTF. The CDR3, as DNA: TGTGCCAGCAGTGTCAACCACCCTGGGGCCAACGTCCTGACTTTC.

The chain uses TRBV13 and TRBJ1-2, with TRBD1 as a possible D gene (5 bases). Trimming took 2 bases from V and 7 from J, leaving 11 bases between them. The CDR3 runs to 13 residues. Germline CDR1 PRHDT, CDR2 FYEKMQ (reference sequence). CDR3 in DNA: TGTGCCAGCAGCTTACAAGGGGAAGGTGGCTACACCTTC. The encoded protein is CASSLQGEGGYTF.

The chain links TRBV5-1 to TRBJ2-2, with no clear D. CDR1 SGHRS and CDR2 YFSETQ come from the germline V gene. This CDR3 is built from 13 residues. The V end was cut by 4 bases, the J end by 6 bases, with 10 bases between. CDR3 amino acids: CASSQTLAGELFF. As DNA, the CDR3 is TGCGCCAGCAGCCAAACCCTAGCCGGGGAGCTGTTTTTT.

V and J are TRBV6-2 or TRBV6-3 and TRBJ2-3; D is tentatively TRBD1 or TRBD2 (5 bases each). The germline V gene has CDR1 MNHEY and CDR2 SVGEGT. CDR3 size: 14 residues. With 5 bases removed from V and 3 bases from J, the gap between germline ends came to 12 bases. For the CDR3, the DNA is TGTGCCAGCAGTGCCCAGGGAGCAACAGATACGCAGTATTTT. This translates into CASSAQGATDTQYF.

V usage is TRBV12-3 or TRBV12-4 and J usage is TRBJ1-6; possible D gene TRBD1, 5 bases. Trimming shortened V by 7 bases and J by 0 bases, and 7 bases separated the two germline ends. The CDR3 spans 14 residues. The CDR3 bases are TGTGCCAGCAAGGGGAGCTCCTATAATTCACCCCTCCACTTT. It codes for CASKGSSYNSPLHF.

The chain combines TRBV2 with TRBJ1-6; 9 nucleotides align to TRBD1. After removal of 2 bases from V and 6 bases from J, the junction contained 2 bases not matched to a gene. The CDR3 sequence is 15 residues long. Germline V gives CDR1 SNHLY, CDR2 FYNNEI. The CDR3 region is CASSERTGVNSPLHF. The CDR3 bases are TGTGCCAGCAGTGAACGGACAGGGGTTAATTCACCCCTCCACTTT.

The chain links TRBV29-1 to TRBJ2-7; D possibly corresponds to TRBD1 (6 bases). The CDR3 loop spans 12 amino acids. Germline CDR1 reads SQVTM; CDR2 reads ANQGSEA. V lost 6 bases and J 1 base, leaving 10 bases between the germline ends. CDR3 coding DNA: TGCAGCGTGATGGACAGTTCCTACGAGCAGTACTTC. This sequence encodes CSVMDSSYEQYF.